This entry lists 6 T cell receptor beta chains sequenced from one sample in a study of vaccination effects on CD4 cells after COVID-19 (dated 2022 in TCRdb). Which antigens these TCRs recognize remains unknown. After around eleven days of culture, CD4+ T cells were isolated with the EasySep CD4+ T cell isolation kit. Each participant received two doses of an mRNA SARS-CoV-2 vaccine, either BNT162b2 or mRNA-1273. Receptors were amplified or captured by the immunoSEQ multiplex PCR assay. The source is immuneACCESS, and TCRdb retained only in-frame sequences with V and J called. Part of the clones is not carried over; for the studies checked, unresolved V genes explain less than half of this, and the remainder is unexplained. A total of approximately 74,000 clones appear in this sample, nearly 75% of them only once. Together, the top ten hold 2% to 3% of the sample. The sample in question was CD4+ T cells from PBMCs cultured without peptide, obtained after COVID-19 vaccination. The source of these receptors is a human donor who received a COVID-19 vaccine.

The chain combines TRBV4-1 with TRBJ1-6, with no clear D. The CDR3 is made up of 15 amino acids. The V end was cut by 1 base, the J end by 4 bases, with 8 bases between. Germline V CDR1 and CDR2: MGHRA, YSYEKL. CDR3 region: CASSQVNQYNSPLHF. The CDR3 DNA follows: TGCGCCAGCAGCCAAGTCAACCAATATAATTCACCCCTCCACTTT.

This rearrangement joins TRBV3-1 (or the pseudogene TRBV3-2) to TRBJ1-2; no clear D gene. This CDR3 contains 17 residues. The V end was cut by 4 bases, the J end by 6 bases, with 24 bases between. CDR1 LGHDT and CDR2 YNNKEL come from the germline V gene (reference sequence). The CDR3 bases are TGTGCCAGCAGCCCCTCAGGCCACAGCCTTAGGGAGGATGGCTACACCTTC. This translates into CASSPSGHSLREDGYTF.

The chain employs TRBV27 and TRBJ2-1; TRBD2 is a possible D gene (5 bases). The CDR3 extends over 15 amino acids. Trimming cost V 4 bases and J 4 bases, with 14 bases left between them. Germline CDR1 and CDR2: MNHEY and SMNVEV (reference sequence). The CDR3 DNA reads as TGTGCCAGCAGTTCTTTCGAGGGCGATTACAATGAGCAGTTCTTC. Protein: CASSSFEGDYNEQFF.

J is TRBJ2-3 and V is TRBV4-1, with 8 bases fitting TRBD2. V lost 5 bases to trimming and J lost 4 bases; unmatched junction nucleotides: 14. This CDR3 region has 17 residues. The germline V gene has CDR1 MGHRA and CDR2 YSYEKL. CDR3 in DNA: TGCGCCAGCAGCTCCATCGGACTAGCTTTAGGGGCAGATACGCAGTATTTT. Protein: CASSSIGLALGADTQYF.

The V call is TRBV24-1, the J call TRBJ2-3, with 8 bases aligning to TRBD2. CDR1 is KGHDR, CDR2 SFDVKD, per germline. The CDR3 spans 16 residues. With 8 bases clipped from V and 0 bases from J, the junction kept 9 bases outside the gene matches. CDR3 in DNA: TGTGCCACCATCGTCTGCGGGGGGCCTAGCACAGATACGCAGTATTTT. Translating gives CATIVCGGPSTDTQYF.

This chain's CDR3 is CATSAAAGQGAGGYTF. DNA of the CDR3: TGTGCCACCAGTGCCGCGGCCGGACAGGGGGCGGGTGGCTACACCTTC. The J gene is TRBJ1-2, the V gene TRBV24-1; 11 nucleotides line up with TRBD1. The J segment lost 7 bases and the V segment lost 5 bases, leaving 11 bases of the junction unmatched. The CDR3 runs 16 residues. Germline CDR1 reads KGHDR; CDR2 reads SFDVKD.